This entry features one T cell receptor beta chain sequence. The antigen is unknown. Given a much more abundant clone one base away, this may be a read error. The sample belongs to a study of tumor-infiltrating lymphocytes in primary liver carcinoma. Joint extraction of RNA and DNA used roughly 17-32 mg of bulk tissue that was unsorted. Synthesis of TCR beta cDNA was carried out from approximately 500 ng total RNA with a constant-region primer. What produced the TCR beta libraries was three nested multiplex PCR rounds using slightly modified ARM-PCR. Amplification in the first two PCR rounds was performed using TRBV1-TRBV30 forward primers and a C-beta reverse primer for 10 cycles each. From the multiplex PCR reads, TCRdb called clonotypes with MiXCR, one entry per CDR3 protein. Among 99,000 or so distinct CDR3 sequences listed, about three quarters were seen once. The study's findings and limits: Compared with blood, tumor repertoires held significantly more in their top 250 clones.

J gave up 8 bases and V 4 bases, and 23 bases lay outside the gene matches. This CDR3 contains 20 residues. Germline V gives CDR1 MGHRA, CDR2 YSYEKL. The TCR sequence derives from a woman aged 55-70 years with primary liver carcinoma and hepatitis B virus infection. The chain carries TRBV4-1 and TRBJ2-2; 9 bases match TRBD2. The sequenced material came from liver tumor tissue from sampling region 5. Subset given: tumor region T5, tumor centre. In DNA, the CDR3 is TGCGCCAGCAGCCGCTCCGGGACTAGCAGGAGGGCCCTATGGGGGGGGGAGCTGTTTTTT. It yields the protein CASSRSGTSRRALWGGELFF.